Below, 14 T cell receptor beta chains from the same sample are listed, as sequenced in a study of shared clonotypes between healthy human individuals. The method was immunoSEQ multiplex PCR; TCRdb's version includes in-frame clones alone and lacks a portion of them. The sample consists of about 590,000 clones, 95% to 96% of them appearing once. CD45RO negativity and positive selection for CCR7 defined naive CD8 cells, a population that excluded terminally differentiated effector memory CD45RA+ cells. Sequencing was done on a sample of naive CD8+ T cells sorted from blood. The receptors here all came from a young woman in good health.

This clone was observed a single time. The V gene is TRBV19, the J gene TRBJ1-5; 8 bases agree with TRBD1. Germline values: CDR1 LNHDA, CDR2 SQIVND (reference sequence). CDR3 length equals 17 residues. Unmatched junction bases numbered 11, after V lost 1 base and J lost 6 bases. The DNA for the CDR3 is TGTGCCAGTAGTATAGGGACAGGGATTGGTGGGGCTCAGCCCCAGCATTTT. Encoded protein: CASSIGTGIGGAQPQHF.

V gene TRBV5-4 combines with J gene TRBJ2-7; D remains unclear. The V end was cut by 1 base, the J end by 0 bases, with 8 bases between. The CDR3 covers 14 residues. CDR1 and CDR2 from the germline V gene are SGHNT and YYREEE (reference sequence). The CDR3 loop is CASSLSDYSYEQYF. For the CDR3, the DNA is TGTGCCAGCAGCTTGTCTGATTACTCCTACGAGCAGTACTTC.

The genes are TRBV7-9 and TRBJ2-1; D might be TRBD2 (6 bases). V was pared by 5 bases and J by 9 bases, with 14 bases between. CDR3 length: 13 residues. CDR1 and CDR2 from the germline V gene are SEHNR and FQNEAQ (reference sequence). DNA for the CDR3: TGTGCCAGCAGCCCTAGTAGCGGTCCTGAGCAGTTCTTC. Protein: CASSPSSGPEQFF.

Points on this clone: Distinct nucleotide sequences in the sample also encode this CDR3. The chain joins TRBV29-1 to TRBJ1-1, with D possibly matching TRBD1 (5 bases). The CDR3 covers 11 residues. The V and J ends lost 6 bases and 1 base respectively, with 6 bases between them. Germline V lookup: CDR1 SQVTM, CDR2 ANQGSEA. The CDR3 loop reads CSVDKNTEAFF. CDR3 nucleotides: TGCAGCGTGGACAAGAACACTGAAGCTTTCTTT.

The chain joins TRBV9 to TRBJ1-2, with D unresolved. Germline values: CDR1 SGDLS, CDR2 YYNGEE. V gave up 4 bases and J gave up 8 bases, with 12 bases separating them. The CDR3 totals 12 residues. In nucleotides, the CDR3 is TGTGCCAGCAGCCCGGACGGGGAAGGCTACACCTTC. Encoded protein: CASSPDGEGYTF.

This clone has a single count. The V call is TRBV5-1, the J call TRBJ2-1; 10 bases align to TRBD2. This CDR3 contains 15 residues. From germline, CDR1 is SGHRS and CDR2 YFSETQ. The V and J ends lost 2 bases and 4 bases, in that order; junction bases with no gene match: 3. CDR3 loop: CASSFALAGYNEQFF. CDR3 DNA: TGCGCCAGCAGCTTTGCACTAGCGGGGTACAATGAGCAGTTCTTC.

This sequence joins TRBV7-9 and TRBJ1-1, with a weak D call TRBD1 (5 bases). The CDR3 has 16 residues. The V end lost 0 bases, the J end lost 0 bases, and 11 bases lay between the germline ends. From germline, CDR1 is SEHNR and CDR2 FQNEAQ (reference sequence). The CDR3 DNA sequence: TGTGCCAGCAGCTTAGCCGCGACAGCCATGAACACTGAAGCTTTCTTT. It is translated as CASSLAATAMNTEAFF.

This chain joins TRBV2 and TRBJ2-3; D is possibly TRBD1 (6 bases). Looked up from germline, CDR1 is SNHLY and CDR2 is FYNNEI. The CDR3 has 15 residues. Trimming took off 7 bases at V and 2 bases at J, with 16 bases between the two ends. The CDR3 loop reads CASTPGQSNTDTQYF. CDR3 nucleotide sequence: TGTGCCAGCACACCCGGACAGTCGAACACAGATACGCAGTATTTT.

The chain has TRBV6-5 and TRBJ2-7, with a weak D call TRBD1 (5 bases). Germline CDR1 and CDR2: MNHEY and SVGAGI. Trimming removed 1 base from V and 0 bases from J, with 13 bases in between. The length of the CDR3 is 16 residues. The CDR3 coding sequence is TGTGCCAGCAGTTACTTTTTAGGGGCTAGCTCCTACGAGCAGTACTTC. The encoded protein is CASSYFLGASSYEQYF.

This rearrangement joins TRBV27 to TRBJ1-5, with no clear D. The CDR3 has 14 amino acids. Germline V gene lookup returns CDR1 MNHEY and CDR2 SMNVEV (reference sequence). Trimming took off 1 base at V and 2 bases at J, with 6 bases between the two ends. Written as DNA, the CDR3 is TGTGCCAGCAGTTTATTTTATGGCAATCAGCCCCAGCATTTT. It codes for CASSLFYGNQPQHF.

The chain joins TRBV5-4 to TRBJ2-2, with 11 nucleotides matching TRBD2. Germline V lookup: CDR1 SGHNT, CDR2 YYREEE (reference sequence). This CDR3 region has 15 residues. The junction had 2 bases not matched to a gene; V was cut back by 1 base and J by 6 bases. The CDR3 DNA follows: TGTGCCAGCAGCTTGACTAGCGGGAGCCCCGGGGAGCTGTTTTTT. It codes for CASSLTSGSPGELFF.

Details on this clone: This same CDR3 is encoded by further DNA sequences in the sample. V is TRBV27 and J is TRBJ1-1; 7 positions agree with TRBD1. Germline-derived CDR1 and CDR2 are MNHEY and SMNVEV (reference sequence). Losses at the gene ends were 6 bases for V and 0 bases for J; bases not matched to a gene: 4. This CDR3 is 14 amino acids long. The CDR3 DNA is TGTGCCAGCAGGGCAGGGGGGATGAACACTGAAGCTTTCTTT. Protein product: CASRAGGMNTEAFF.

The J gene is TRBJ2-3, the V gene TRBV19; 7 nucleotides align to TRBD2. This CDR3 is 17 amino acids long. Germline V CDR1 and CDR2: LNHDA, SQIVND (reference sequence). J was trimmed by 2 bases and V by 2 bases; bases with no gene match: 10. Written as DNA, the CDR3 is TGTGCCAGTAGTATAATGGGAACTAGCGCGGCCACAGATACGCAGTATTTT. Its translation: CASSIMGTSAATDTQYF.

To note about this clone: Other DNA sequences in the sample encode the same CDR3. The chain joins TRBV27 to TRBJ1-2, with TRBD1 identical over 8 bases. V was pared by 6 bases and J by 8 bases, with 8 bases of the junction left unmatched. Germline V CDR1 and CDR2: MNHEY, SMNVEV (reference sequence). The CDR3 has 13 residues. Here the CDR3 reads CASSPGTGLGYTF. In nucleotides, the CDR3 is TGTGCCAGCAGCCCCGGGACAGGTTTGGGCTACACCTTC.